This T cell receptor beta chain was sequenced for a study of Ad26.COV2.S vaccination and SARS-CoV-2 variants. Whole-study context: The authors gave Ad26.COV2.S intramuscularly, either once or twice 56 days apart.

Treatment defined: some 19 received Ad26.COV2.S at low or high dose, single or two shots; 5 received placebo; per-sample allocation not given. At day 63 after the first vaccine or placebo injection, samples were drawn. The vaccine antigen was prefusion-stabilized Wuhan SARS-CoV-2 spike. Produced via immunoSEQ multiplex PCR; TCRdb's table is partial and in-frame only. The table records roughly 400,000 clones, 90% of them present only once. Trimming at V came to 6 bases and at J to 3 bases, leaving 7 bases not matched to a gene. The germline V gene encodes CDR1 MDHEN and CDR2 SYDVKM. There are 16 residues in the CDR3.

The receptor comes from a person between 18 and 60 years old who received the Ad26.COV2.S COVID-19 vaccine or a placebo. The rearrangement joins TRBV28 to TRBJ2-1; 11 nucleotides match TRBD1. The sample here was peripheral blood, taken in a trial of Ad26.COV2.S vaccine versus placebo. The CDR3 spells CASSPWDRGNYNEQFF. In nucleotides, the CDR3 is TGTGCCAGCAGCCCCTGGGACAGGGGGAACTACAATGAGCAGTTCTTC.